These T cell receptor beta chains were read from a single sample in a study of T cells in Graves' hyperthyroidism and ophthalmopathy. TCRdb independently ran MiXCR on the multiplex PCR reads; one entry per CDR3 protein. This sample yields around 290,000 distinct CDR3 sequences, of which approximately 15% are seen a single time; 7.9% belongs to the top ten. The specimen was blood. These receptor sequences come from a woman between 35 and 50 years old with Graves' hyperthyroidism. Each CDR3 is given with its conserved first and last residue. A D gene is named only where the DNA matches it firmly. Some rows mark clone size as missing; the rest say once, few, many or name a class of expanded clone.

D | size | J | V | CDR3 | DNA
TRBD1 | many | TRBJ2-1 | TRBV20-1 | CSARGQGLEQFF | TGCAGTGCTAGGGGACAGGGCCTCGAGCAGTTCTTC
. | many | TRBJ2-7 | TRBV27 | CASGRVQSYEQYF | TGTGCCTCGGGTAGGGTTCAATCCTACGAGCAGTACTTC
. | many | TRBJ2-5 | TRBV3-1 | CASSQGQTKLKETQYF | TGTGCCAGCAGCCAAGGCCAGACCAAACTTAAGGAGACCCAGTACTTC
. | many | TRBJ2-1 | TRBV28 | CASSSFFEQFF | TGTGCCAGCAGTTCTTTTTTTGAGCAGTTCTTC
. | many | TRBJ2-5 | TRBV3-1 | CASSFNRAKETQYF | TGTGCCAGCAGTTTCAACAGGGCCAAAGAGACCCAGTACTTC
. | many | TRBJ2-5 | TRBV2 | CASSGTGTQYF | TGTGCCAGCAGCGGCACGGGGACCCAGTACTTC
. | many | TRBJ1-2 | TRBV6-1 | CASSERAGYYGYTF | TGTGCCAGCAGTGAAAGGGCCGGATACTATGGCTACACCTTC
. | many | TRBJ1-1 | TRBV27 | CASSLSPLAKADLGDTEAFF | TGTGCCAGCAGTTTATCGCCCCTAGCGAAGGCGGACCTAGGGGACACTGAAGCTTTCTTT
. | many | TRBJ2-3 | TRBV7-6 | CASSLMRITDTQYF | TGTGCCAGCAGCTTAATGCGGATCACAGATACGCAGTATTTT
TRBD2 | . | TRBJ2-3 | TRBV2 | CASSPVAGADTQYF | TGTGCCAGCAGTCCCGTAGCGGGAGCAGATACGCAGTATTTT
TRBD2 | many | TRBJ2-5 | TRBV11-2 | CASSSKPPIGGRGFETQYF | TGTGCCAGCAGCTCGAAACCTCCTATCGGCGGGAGGGGGTTTGAGACCCAGTACTTC
. | many | TRBJ1-5 | TRBV2 | CASSPVGVGNQPQHF | TGTGCCAGCAGTCCCGTCGGGGTCGGCAATCAGCCCCAGCATTTT
. | many | TRBJ2-3 | TRBV20-1 | CSATPTDTQYF | TGCAGTGCTACACCTACCGATACGCAGTATTTT
. | many | TRBJ2-5 | TRBV20-1 | CSAPIPGVQETQYF | TGCAGTGCCCCCATCCCGGGGGTCCAAGAGACCCAGTACTTC
TRBD1 | few | TRBJ2-5 | TRBV12-3/TRBV12-4 | CASSLASGGPTTQYF | TGTGCCAGCAGTTTAGCTTCAGGGGGCCCCACGACCCAGTACTTC
. | many | TRBJ1-3 | TRBV30 | CAWISHRAGNTIYF | TGTGCCTGGATTTCACACAGGGCTGGAAACACCATATATTTT
. | . | TRBJ1-2 | TRBV5-4 | CASSLEGTFGYGYTF | TGTGCCAGCAGCTTGGAGGGGACATTTGGCTATGGCTACACCTTC
. | many | TRBJ1-5 | TRBV2 | CASSVMNNGGNQPQHF | TGTGCCAGCAGTGTAATGAACAATGGGGGCAATCAGCCCCAGCATTTT
TRBD1 | many | TRBJ1-2 | TRBV12-3/TRBV12-4 | CASSSRDRGFYGYTF | TGTGCCAGCAGCTCACGGGACAGGGGGTTCTATGGCTACACCTTC
. | . | TRBJ2-7 | TRBV3-1 | CASSQDLGAGEQYF | TGTGCCAGCAGCCAAGATTTAGGGGCTGGCGAGCAGTACTTC
TRBD2 | many | TRBJ2-1 | TRBV6-2/TRBV6-3 | CASSRTSGTISYNEQFF | TGTGCCAGCAGTCGGACTAGCGGGACAATCTCCTACAATGAGCAGTTCTTC
. | few | TRBJ2-2 | TRBV12-3/TRBV12-4 | CASSLRGDGTGELFF | TGTGCCAGCAGTCTAAGGGGGGATGGCACCGGGGAGCTGTTTTTT
. | many | TRBJ1-1 | TRBV20-1 | CSATSATGQNTEAFF | TGCAGTGCTACTTCGGCTACGGGACAGAACACTGAAGCTTTCTTT
. | many | TRBJ2-7 | TRBV7-2 | CASSLVWQGHYEQYF | TGTGCCAGCAGCTTAGTCTGGCAGGGGCACTACGAGCAGTACTTC
. | many | TRBJ1-2 | TRBV28 | CASSLLVEGYTF | TGTGCCAGCAGTTTACTTGTGGAGGGCTACACCTTC
TRBD2 | many | TRBJ2-1 | TRBV6-1 | CASSEAGGLGNNEQFF | TGTGCCAGCAGTGAAGCGGGCGGACTAGGGAACAATGAGCAGTTCTTC
. | many | TRBJ2-3 | TRBV6-2/TRBV6-3 | CASSAVGTKTDTQYF | TGTGCCAGCAGTGCTGTGGGCACCAAGACAGATACGCAGTATTTT
. | many | TRBJ1-5 | TRBV11-2 | CANQRGGGNQPQHF | TGTGCCAATCAGCGGGGGGGGGGGAATCAGCCCCAGCATTTT
. | few | TRBJ2-7 | TRBV18 | CASSPPSLYEQYF | TGTGCCAGCTCACCACCCAGTCTCTACGAGCAGTACTTC
. | . | TRBJ2-2 | TRBV3-1 | CASSQGVVNTGELFF | TGTGCCAGCAGCCAAGGGGTGGTTAACACCGGGGAGCTGTTTTTT
. | few | TRBJ1-5 | TRBV25-1 | CASSEPGRDNQPQHF | TGTGCCAGCAGTGAACCTGGCAGGGACAATCAGCCCCAGCATTTT
TRBD2 | many | TRBJ2-3 | TRBV29-1 | CSVAGTSGFNEEQYF | TGCAGCGTGGCCGGGACTAGCGGTTTCAATGAGGAGCAGTATTTT
. | few | TRBJ2-3 | TRBV6-1 | CASSEAPTGTSTDTQYF | TGTGCCAGCAGTGAAGCGCCGACAGGAACCAGCACAGATACGCAGTATTTT
TRBD2 | many | TRBJ2-5 | TRBV7-9 | CASSLLGRETQYF | TGTGCCAGCAGCTTACTCGGGAGGGAGACCCAGTACTTC
TRBD1 | many | TRBJ1-1 | TRBV19 | CASSSLDRTNTEAFF | TGTGCCAGTAGTTCCCTGGACAGGACTAACACTGAAGCTTTCTTT
. | . | TRBJ2-7 | TRBV7-9 | CASSLEPPPYEQYF | TGTGCCAGCAGCTTAGAACCACCTCCCTACGAGCAGTACTTC
. | many | TRBJ1-1 | TRBV19 | CASSMGGVATEAFF | TGTGCCAGTAGTATGGGGGGGGTGGCCACTGAAGCTTTCTTT